This TCR beta chain was sequenced for a study of early T cells in non-severe SARS-CoV-2 infection. Germline V lookup: CDR1 DFQATT, CDR2 SNEGSKA (reference sequence). Deletions cut 6 bases from V and 2 bases from J, with 10 bases between. The CDR3 sequence is 12 residues long. TCRdb itself ran the 5' RACE reads through MiXCR, one entry per CDR3 protein. The data hold around 59,000 distinct CDR3 sequences, with 8% to 9% observed a single time. This clonotype was observed many times. This chain uses TRBV20-1 with TRBJ1-1; D gene uncertain. Material: whole blood. The receptor was isolated from an adult who was a healthcare worker with PCR-confirmed SARS-CoV-2 infection or an uninfected control (not recorded which). This CDR3 reads CSAGDTNTEAFF. CDR3 DNA sequence: TGCAGTGCCGGGGATACAAACACTGAAGCTTTCTTT.